The next 9 T cell receptor beta chains were all read from a single sample in a study of regulatory T cells in long-lasting Graves disease. Sample time point: newly diagnosed GD, antithyroid drugs for less than 3 months. Scientists built the TCR library using RNA that was extracted from PBMCs. For TCR beta, libraries came from iRepertoire HTBI primers and Arm-PCR of CDR3 regions. TCRdb processed the multiplex PCR reads anew with MiXCR; each CDR3 protein has one entry. The sample has over 200,000 distinct CDR3 sequences, about 17% seen once; the top ten hold less than 25%. Sequencing was performed on peripheral blood mononuclear cells (PBMCs), taken at new diagnosis, from a patient treated with antithyroid drugs. These receptors were taken from a female donor with Graves disease.

The V and J genes are TRBV24-1 and TRBJ2-1; D possibly matches TRBD1 or TRBD2 (5 bases each). Trimming took off 3 bases at V and 9 bases at J, with 23 bases between the two ends. The CDR3 sequence is 17 residues long. Germline V lookup: CDR1 KGHDR, CDR2 SFDVKD. This chain's CDR3 is CATSDLSGPTSAPEQFF. The CDR3, as DNA: TGTGCCACCAGTGATCTATCGGGACCCACATCGGCACCTGAGCAGTTCTTC.

A few counts support this clonotype. This chain joins TRBV14 and TRBJ2-7; 12 bases map to TRBD2. Looked up from germline, CDR1 is SGHDN and CDR2 is FVKESK. The CDR3 has 17 amino acids. V lost 4 bases and J lost 2; bases outside the gene matches: 9. The CDR3, as DNA: TGTGCCAGCAGCCGGGCTAGCGGGAGGGCCTGGCCCTACGAGCAGTACTTC. This encodes CASSRASGRAWPYEQYF.

The sample holds a few counts of this clonotype. The gene calls are TRBV11-3 and TRBJ2-2; 7 bases map to TRBD1. Germline V gives CDR1 SGHNT, CDR2 YENEEA. The V segment lost 1 base and the J segment 7 bases; nucleotides outside the gene matches: 0. There are 13 residues in the CDR3. The CDR3 region is CASSLAGGGELFF. CDR3 nucleotide sequence: TGTGCCAGCAGCTTAGCAGGGGGCGGGGAGCTGTTTTTT.

Note on this clonotype: Compared with germline, one end of the junction differs, possibly owing to a read error. V and J are TRBV7-2 and TRBJ2-5, with TRBD2 matching 12 bases. Germline V gene lookup returns CDR1 SGHTA and CDR2 FQGNSA. This CDR3 has 19 amino acids. This CDR3 reads CASSQGPGLAGVTGETQYF. CDR3 in DNA: TGCGCCAGCAGCCAAGGTCCGGGACTAGCGGGCGTTACGGGGGAGACCCAGTACTTC.

Many counts were recorded for this clonotype. The genes are TRBV27 and TRBJ2-7; D not resolved. The CDR3 contains 11 residues. Looked up from germline, CDR1 is MNHEY and CDR2 is SMNVEV (reference sequence). V lost 6 bases and J lost 5, with 8 bases in between. The CDR3 region is CASSLNHEQYF. CDR3 in DNA: TGTGCCAGCAGCCTGAATCACGAGCAGTACTTC.

This clonotype was detected many times. The CDR3 reads CASSFKGVDTEAFF. CDR3 in DNA: TGTGCCAGCAGCTTCAAGGGGGTAGACACTGAAGCTTTCTTT. This sequence joins TRBV7-2 and TRBJ1-1; D perhaps matches TRBD1 (6 bases). The CDR3 has 14 residues. Germline V lookup: CDR1 SGHTA, CDR2 FQGNSA. Trimming took 3 bases from V and 3 from J, leaving 11 bases between them. The full variable domain, rest sourced from reference TRBV7-2 and TRBJ1-1, is GAGVSQSPSNKVTEKGKDVELRCDPISGHTALYWYRQSLGQGLEFLIYFQGNSAPDKSGLPSDRFSAERTGGSVSTLTIQRTQQEDSAVYLCASSFKGVDTEAFFGQGTRLTVV.

This clonotype was counted ten times or more. The chain carries TRBV12-5 and TRBJ2-2, with a possible D match to TRBD2 (6 bases). The CDR3 runs 16 residues. Germline V CDR1 and CDR2: LGHNT, FRNRAP. V lost 2 bases and J 3 bases, leaving 13 bases between the germline ends. DNA of the CDR3: TGTGCTAGTGGTTTGAACGGGACTCCCGACACCGGGGAGCTGTTTTTT. It yields the protein CASGLNGTPDTGELFF.

This clonotype was picked up many times. This chain uses TRBV10-1 with TRBJ1-4, with TRBD1 identical over 7 bases. The CDR3 consists of 17 residues. Germline CDR1 WNHNN, CDR2 SYGVQD (reference sequence). V trimming: 5 bases; J trimming: 0 bases; junction bases outside the gene matches: 9. The CDR3: CASSTGTADATNEKLFF. CDR3 bases: TGCGCCAGCAGTACCGGGACAGCCGATGCAACTAATGAAAAACTGTTTTTT.

The V call is TRBV12-3 or TRBV12-4, the J call TRBJ2-3; TRBD1 agrees at 8 bases. Trimming took 5 bases from V and 4 from J; bases not matched to a gene: 11. This CDR3 is 16 amino acids long. In nucleotides, the CDR3 is TGTGCCAGCAGTCGAGGGCTAACAGGGGGAGCAGATACGCAGTATTTT. It is translated as CASSRGLTGGADTQYF.